This entry lists 32 T cell receptor beta chains sequenced from one sample in a study of blood T cells in healthy people across ages. Sample-barcoded 5' priming and a J-beta primer mix drove a second PCR of 7 to 11 cycles. TCRdb called the 5' RACE reads again in MiXCR, with one record for every CDR3 protein. The repertoire holds some 1.4 million distinct CDR3 sequences, with 42% as singletons. The sample comprised blood. These TCRs come from a woman in her late teens or twenties in good health.

About this clonotype itself: This sequence may be a read error, since a much larger clone differs from it by one base. The chain links TRBV10-3 to TRBJ1-1; D unresolved. Trimming took 7 bases from V and 1 from J, leaving 4 bases between them. Germline lookup yields CDR1 ENHRY and CDR2 SYGVKD. The CDR3 length is 11 residues. This CDR3 is CAIMENTEAFF. CDR3 DNA sequence: TGTGCCATCATGGAGAACACTGAAGCTTTCTTT.

The chain joins TRBV6-5 to TRBJ2-7; the D gene is possibly TRBD1 (6 bases). The CDR3 is 16 residues long. The V end was cut by 10 bases, the J end by 2 bases, with 24 bases between. Per the germline V gene, CDR1 is MNHEY and CDR2 is SVGAGI. The CDR3 is CATKVPSHQGPYEQYF. The DNA of the CDR3 is TGTGCCACCAAAGTCCCCTCCCATCAGGGGCCCTACGAGCAGTACTTC.

The chain recombines TRBV27 with TRBJ1-6, with 11 nucleotides matching TRBD1. This CDR3 region has 14 residues. J lost 8 bases, V lost 3 bases, and 0 bases had no gene match. Germline values: CDR1 MNHEY, CDR2 SMNVEV (reference sequence). The CDR3 DNA is TGTGCCAGCAGTTTGGACAGGGGGCATTCACCCCTCCACTTT. It codes for CASSLDRGHSPLHF.

This clonotype showed up just a few times. This chain uses TRBV3-1 with TRBJ2-1; 7 positions agree with TRBD2. Germline CDR1 and CDR2: LGHDT and YNNKEL (reference sequence). The trim removed 4 bases at V and 7 bases at J, leaving 7 bases unmatched. This CDR3 region has 14 residues. DNA of the CDR3: TGTGCCAGCAGCCCTCGGGGGGTTGGGAATGAGCAGTTCTTC. This encodes CASSPRGVGNEQFF.

Many counts were recorded for this clonotype. The rearrangement uses TRBV20-1 and TRBJ1-2; D remains unclear. V lost 1 base and J lost 4, with 4 bases in between. The CDR3 spans 11 residues. Germline V CDR1 and CDR2: DFQATT, SNEGSKA (reference sequence). CDR3 bases: TGCAGTGCTAGAGCCGTCTATGGCTACACCTTC. The encoded protein is CSARAVYGYTF.

The genes are TRBV2 and TRBJ1-2; D is unclear. CDR1 is SNHLY, CDR2 FYNNEI, per germline. V was shortened by 5 bases and J by 2 bases, with 9 bases between the two germline ends. There are 13 residues in the CDR3. CDR3 loop: CASSIGPNYGYTF. The CDR3 DNA reads as TGTGCCAGCAGTATAGGGCCGAACTATGGCTACACCTTC.

This chain uses TRBV12-3 or TRBV12-4 with TRBJ2-4, with 7 bases that match TRBD2. This CDR3 comprises 16 residues. The junction had 4 bases not matched to a gene; V was cut back by 1 base and J by 1 base. CDR3 amino acids: CASSLVGGIAKNIQYF. In nucleotides, the CDR3 is TGTGCCAGCAGTTTAGTCGGGGGGATCGCCAAAAACATTCAGTACTTC.

The V and J genes are TRBV10-3 and TRBJ2-1; D not resolved. Germline CDR1 and CDR2: ENHRY and SYGVKD. The CDR3 is made up of 15 amino acids. The ends were cut back, 3 bases at V and 5 bases at J, with 14 bases in the middle. CDR3 nucleotide sequence: TGTGCCATCAGTGAAACGTGGGCAGCGAACAATGAGCAGTTCTTC. The encoded protein is CAISETWAANNEQFF.

The table lists this clonotype with a few counts. The rearrangement joins TRBV29-1 to TRBJ2-3; D perhaps matches TRBD1 (5 bases). The V end lost 8 bases, the J end lost 6 bases, and 15 bases lay between the germline ends. The CDR3 totals 12 residues. CDR1 and CDR2 from the germline V gene are SQVTM and ANQGSEA. The CDR3 DNA is TGCAGCACGCCGTGGGGCCGGGATACGCAGTATTTT. Translation gives CSTPWGRDTQYF.

The V call is TRBV7-9, the J call TRBJ2-7; 8 nucleotides line up with TRBD1. The end of the DNA is better explained by TRBJ2-5, so the J call may be wrong. The germline gives CDR1 SEHNR, CDR2 FQNEAQ (reference sequence). The CDR3 covers 14 residues. The CDR3 region is CASSSGQGGKTQYF. CDR3 DNA sequence: TGTGCCAGCAGCTCCGGACAGGGCGGGAAGACCCAGTACTTC.

The sample holds a few counts of this clonotype. The genes are TRBV9 and TRBJ1-6; TRBD1 aligns across 7 bases. The CDR3 is 14 amino acids. Per the germline V gene, CDR1 is SGDLS and CDR2 is YYNGEE. Trimming took 4 bases from V and 6 from J; bases not matched to a gene: 4. CDR3: CASSPDRANSPLHF. Written as DNA, the CDR3 is TGTGCCAGCAGCCCAGACAGGGCTAATTCACCCCTCCACTTT.

J is TRBJ2-2 and V is TRBV28; D call uncertain. Germline V lookup: CDR1 MDHEN, CDR2 SYDVKM. The CDR3 contains 14 residues. V gave up 8 bases and J gave up 0 bases, with 10 bases separating them. CDR3 nucleotides: TGTGCCAGCTTTCTGCAAGCGAACACCGGGGAGCTGTTTTTT. Translation gives CASFLQANTGELFF.

CDR3: CASMGVGAQETQYF. The CDR3 region has the DNA TGCGCCAGCATGGGGGTGGGCGCCCAAGAGACCCAGTACTTC. This chain connects TRBV10-2 to TRBJ2-5; D tentatively fits TRBD1 or TRBD2 (5 bases each). CDR1 and CDR2 from the germline V gene are WSHSY and SAAADI. The CDR3 covers 14 residues. The V gene lost 7 bases and the J gene lost 1 base, with 13 bases spanning the gap.

The V and J genes are TRBV12-3 or TRBV12-4 and TRBJ1-3; D call uncertain. V lost 7 bases and J 1 base, leaving 11 bases between the germline ends. The CDR3 runs 14 residues. Written as DNA, the CDR3 is TGTGCCAGCAAATCTGCCGGGTCTGGAAACACCATATATTTT. It translates to CASKSAGSGNTIYF.

The chain uses TRBV9 and TRBJ2-1; 7 bases are shared with TRBD2. The germline V gene has CDR1 SGDLS and CDR2 YYNGEE. V gave up 0 bases and J gave up 3 bases; unmatched junction bases: 6. The CDR3 has 16 residues. This chain's CDR3 is CASSVVGGSIYNEQFF. As DNA, the CDR3 is TGTGCCAGCAGCGTAGTTGGCGGGAGTATCTACAATGAGCAGTTCTTC.

Turning to this clonotype: One junction end disagrees with the germline gene, perhaps due to a read error. The rearrangement uses TRBV2 and TRBJ1-1; 7 nucleotides align to TRBD1. Germline CDR1 is SNHLY and CDR2 is FYNNEI. The CDR3 is made up of 14 amino acids. The CDR3 reads CASSDRAWNIEAFF. The CDR3 region has the DNA TGTGCCAGCAGCGACAGGGCGTGGAACATTGAAGCTTTCTTT. The full variable domain, rest sourced from reference TRBV2 and TRBJ1-1, is EPEVTQTPSHQVTQMGQEVILRCVPISNHLYFYWYRQILGQKVEFLVSFYNNEISEKSEIFDDQFSVERPDGSNFTLKIRSTKLEDSAMYFCASSDRAWNIEAFFGQGTRLTVV.

This rearrangement joins TRBV27 to TRBJ2-2; D perhaps matches TRBD2 (5 bases). Deletions cut 5 bases from V and 0 bases from J, with 10 bases between. Germline CDR1 is MNHEY and CDR2 is SMNVEV (reference sequence). The CDR3 is 15 amino acids. The CDR3 is CASSIGNPNTGELFF. Written as DNA, the CDR3 is TGTGCCAGCAGTATCGGGAACCCGAACACCGGGGAGCTGTTTTTT.

The chain couples TRBV11-2 to TRBJ2-1; TRBD1 agrees at 7 bases. The J segment lost 5 bases and the V segment lost 5 bases, leaving 12 bases of the junction unmatched. Germline lookup yields CDR1 SGHAT and CDR2 FQNNGV. The length of the CDR3 is 16 residues. The CDR3 reads CASSPQPGQRHNEQFF. CDR3 in DNA: TGTGCCAGCAGCCCCCAACCGGGACAGAGACACAATGAGCAGTTCTTC.

In DNA form, the CDR3 reads TGTGCCAGCAGTTCTGAACAGGGGGAGCATGGCTACACCTTC. Amino acid sequence: CASSSEQGEHGYTF. This chain uses TRBV27 with TRBJ1-2; 8 nucleotides align to TRBD1. The germline V gene has CDR1 MNHEY and CDR2 SMNVEV (reference sequence). This CDR3 contains 14 residues. J gave up 6 bases and V 4 bases, and 7 bases lay outside the gene matches.

The genes are TRBV7-2 and TRBJ2-3; no reliable D call. V was shortened by 7 bases and J by 6 bases, with 20 bases between the two germline ends. The CDR3 covers 15 residues. CDR1 is SGHTA and CDR2 is FQGNSA in the germline V gene. The CDR3 DNA is TGTGCCAGCAACCCCCCGGGCTCCCTTGGGGATACGCAGTATTTT. Amino acid sequence: CASNPPGSLGDTQYF.

The rearrangement joins TRBV20-1 to TRBJ2-3; tentatively, D is TRBD2 (5 bases). This CDR3 contains 16 residues. The germline gives CDR1 DFQATT, CDR2 SNEGSKA (reference sequence). V was trimmed by 6 bases and J by 0 bases, leaving 19 bases between them. CDR3 loop: CSASRAGVSSTDTQYF. In DNA, the CDR3 is TGCAGTGCGAGCCGTGCGGGTGTTTCCAGCACAGATACGCAGTATTTT.

The chain recombines TRBV2 with TRBJ2-1, with 7 bases lining up with TRBD2. Trimming removed 7 bases from V and 15 bases from J; junction bases left unmatched: 18. The CDR3 spans 14 residues. Germline CDR1 and CDR2: SNHLY and FYNNEI. This CDR3 reads CASMRGLAEPTPFF. The CDR3 DNA sequence: TGTGCCAGCATGAGGGGTCTAGCGGAACCTACTCCGTTCTTC.

The table lists this clonotype with a few counts. The chain recombines TRBV14 with TRBJ2-5; 7 bases map to TRBD2. TRBJ2-7 explains the end of the DNA better; the J call may be wrong. Germline V gene sequence: CDR1 SGHDN, CDR2 FVKESK. The CDR3 loop spans 15 amino acids. CDR3 nucleotides: TGTGCCAGCAGCCAAGTCCTAGGGAGGGGTTCCGAGCAGTACTTC. As protein: CASSQVLGRGSEQYF.

The chain recombines TRBV25-1 with TRBJ1-6; D is undetermined. The V and J ends lost 10 bases and 2 bases respectively, with 15 bases between them. Germline V gives CDR1 MGHDK, CDR2 SYGVNS. CDR3 length equals 15 residues. The CDR3 loop reads CATSRGITYNSPLHF. The CDR3 nucleotides read TGTGCCACCTCCAGAGGGATAACCTATAATTCACCCCTCCACTTT. Combining the CDR3 with reference TRBV25-1 and TRBJ1-6 gives the whole variable domain EADIYQTPRYLVIGTGKKITLECSQTMGHDKMYWYQQDPGMELHLIHYSYGVNSTEKGDLSSESTVSRIRTEHFPLTLESARPSHTSQYLCATSRGITYNSPLHFGNGTRLTVT.

The chain combines TRBV4-1 with TRBJ2-3, with D perhaps matching TRBD1 or TRBD2 (5 bases each). Germline-derived CDR1 and CDR2 are MGHRA and YSYEKL. Between the trimmed V and J ends, which lost 4 bases and 2 bases, there was a span of 19 bases. The CDR3 length is 17 residues. Here the CDR3 DNA reads TGCGCCAGCAGCCCCCGGGACCGACTAAAGTACACAGATACGCAGTATTTT. Translated: CASSPRDRLKYTDTQYF.

This clonotype is a singleton in its sample. At one end the junction does not follow the germline gene, possibly because of a read error. The rearrangement joins TRBV5-5 to TRBJ2-1, with TRBD2 as a possible D gene (5 bases). The CDR3 runs to 13 residues. Germline V gene lookup returns CDR1 SGHKS and CDR2 YYEKEE (reference sequence). This CDR3 is CVSSSGMRNEQFF. Here the CDR3 DNA reads TGTGTCAGCAGCTCGGGGATGCGGAATGAGCAGTTCTTC.

The J gene is TRBJ1-2, the V gene TRBV28; D not resolved. Trimming removed 6 bases at V and 8 bases at J, with 10 bases between. CDR3 length: 11 residues. Germline CDR1 MDHEN, CDR2 SYDVKM. The CDR3 DNA is TGTGCCAGCAGGATCGACCAGGGCTACACCTTC. Its translation is CASRIDQGYTF.

The V call is TRBV20-1, the J call TRBJ2-6; possibly TRBD1 for D (6 bases). The CDR3 loop spans 13 amino acids. The germline V and J ends were trimmed by 6 bases and 1 base, with 7 bases remaining between them. The V gene's germline CDR1 is DFQATT and CDR2 SNEGSKA (reference sequence). The CDR3 reads CSADRSGANVLTF. CDR3 DNA: TGCAGTGCCGACAGGTCTGGGGCCAACGTCCTGACTTTC.

This sequence joins TRBV27 and TRBJ2-1; TRBD2 matches 11 bases. The CDR3 is 16 amino acids. Germline V lookup: CDR1 MNHEY, CDR2 SMNVEV (reference sequence). The J segment lost 6 bases and the V segment lost 0 bases, leaving 4 bases of the junction unmatched. The CDR3 is CASSLSKGLAANEQFF. In nucleotides, the CDR3 is TGTGCCAGCAGTTTATCGAAGGGACTAGCGGCCAATGAGCAGTTCTTC.

This chain joins TRBV6-1 and TRBJ2-5, with D possibly called TRBD1 or TRBD2 (5 bases each). This CDR3 region has 16 residues. Deletions cut 2 bases from V and 4 bases from J, with 17 bases between. CDR1 is MNHNS and CDR2 is SASEGT in the germline V gene. The CDR3: CASSESLGVGVETQYF. CDR3 coding DNA: TGTGCCAGCAGTGAATCTCTGGGGGTGGGTGTAGAGACCCAGTACTTC.

The chain links TRBV20-1 to TRBJ1-2; weak D call: TRBD1 (5 bases). Germline CDR1 is DFQATT and CDR2 is SNEGSKA (reference sequence). This CDR3 is 13 amino acids long. Trimming took 1 base from V and 6 from J, leaving 12 bases between them. The CDR3 bases are TGCAGTGCTAGAGCCAGGGCTGGGGATGGCTACACCTTC. Protein: CSARARAGDGYTF.

The chain has TRBV7-8 and TRBJ2-7, with a tentative D call TRBD2 (7 bases). The CDR3 extends over 14 amino acids. V lost 5 bases and J lost 5, with 16 bases in between. The germline V gene encodes CDR1 SGHVS and CDR2 FQNEAQ. The CDR3 protein is CASSRRGAVDEQYF. The CDR3 coding sequence is TGTGCCAGCAGCCGACGGGGGGCGGTTGACGAGCAGTACTTC.